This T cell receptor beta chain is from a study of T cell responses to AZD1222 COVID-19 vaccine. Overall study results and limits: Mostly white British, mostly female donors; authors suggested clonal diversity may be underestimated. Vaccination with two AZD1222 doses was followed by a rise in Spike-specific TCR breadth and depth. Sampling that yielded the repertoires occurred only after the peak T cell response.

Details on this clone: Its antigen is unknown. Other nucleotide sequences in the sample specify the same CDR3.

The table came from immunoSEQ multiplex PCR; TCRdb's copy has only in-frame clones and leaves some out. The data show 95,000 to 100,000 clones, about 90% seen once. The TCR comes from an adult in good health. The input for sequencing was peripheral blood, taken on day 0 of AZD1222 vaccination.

The chain's CDR3 is CASSLQGTGELFF. CDR3 bases: TGCGCCAGCAGCCTACAGGGCACCGGGGAGCTGTTTTTT. The gene calls are TRBV5-1 and TRBJ2-2, with D perhaps matching TRBD1 (6 bases). V was cut by 4 bases and J by 4 bases, with 8 bases left in between. This CDR3 spans 13 amino acids. Germline values: CDR1 SGHRS, CDR2 YFSETQ.